This TCR beta chain comes out of a study of PD-1 blockade in classical Hodgkin lymphoma. Findings of the study overall: Newly diagnosed patients were said to have less baseline TCR diversity than healthy donors did. Complete responders entered with baseline diversity on par with newly diagnosed patients, the results showed. Those patients who began receiving nivolumab less than 1 year after ASCT had lower diversity, and they were excluded.

The protocol was immunoSEQ multiplex PCR, while the TCRdb copy is restricted to in-frame clones and leaves out a portion. The repertoire holds about 14,000 clones, about 86% seen once, with 4.6% in the top ten. No patient escaped relapse after autologous stem cell transplantation, and brentuximab vedotin exposure varied. The best responses consisted of complete response, partial response or progressive disease. V lost 2 bases and J lost 3; bases outside the gene matches: 4. Germline V gene sequence: CDR1 MNHEY, CDR2 SMNVEV (reference sequence). This CDR3 contains 14 residues. Worth noting for this clone: Its antigen is not identified.

This chain joins TRBV27 and TRBJ2-7; 7 bases are a match to TRBD2. The TCR was taken from a human donor with classical Hodgkin lymphoma. Sequencing used peripheral blood mononuclear cells (PBMCs), obtained at baseline. This CDR3 is CASSLGLDFYEQYF. The CDR3 bases are TGTGCCAGCAGTTTAGGACTAGATTTCTACGAGCAGTACTTC.